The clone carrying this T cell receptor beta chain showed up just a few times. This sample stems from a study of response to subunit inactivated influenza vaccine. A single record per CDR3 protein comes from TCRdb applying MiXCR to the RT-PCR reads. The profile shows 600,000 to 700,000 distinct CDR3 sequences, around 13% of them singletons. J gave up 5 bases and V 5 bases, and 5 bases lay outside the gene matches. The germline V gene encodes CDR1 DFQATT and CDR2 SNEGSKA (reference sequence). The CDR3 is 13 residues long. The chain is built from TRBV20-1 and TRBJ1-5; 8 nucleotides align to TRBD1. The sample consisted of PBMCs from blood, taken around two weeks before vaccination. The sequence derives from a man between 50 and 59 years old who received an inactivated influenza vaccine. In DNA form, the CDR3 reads TGCAGTGCTGACGGACAGGGCGATCAGCCCCAGCATTTT. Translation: CSADGQGDQPQHF.